Listed below are T cell receptor beta chains from one sample, sequenced in a study of T cells in localized non-small cell lung cancer. The method was immunoSEQ multiplex PCR; TCRdb's version includes in-frame clones alone and lacks a portion of them. This sample has tens of thousands of clones, with about nine tenths found just once. The material sequenced was peripheral blood mononuclear cells, taken before any cancer treatment. These receptors were collected from a man aged 40-75 years with stage III lung adenocarcinoma. CDR3s include the opening cysteine and the closing phenylalanine or tryptophan. The D gene is left open where the match is weak.

d_call,v_call,j_call,cdr3_aa,cdr3_nt
TRBD1,TRBV5-4,TRBJ2-3,CASRRDRGSDTQYF,TGTGCCAGCCGCCGGGACAGGGGGTCAGATACGCAGTATTTT
NA,TRBV6-4,TRBJ2-5,CASSDSRRGPQETQYF,TGTGCCAGCAGTGACTCAAGGCGGGGGCCTCAAGAGACCCAGTACTTC
NA,TRBV7-2,TRBJ1-3,CASSLQGNTIYF,TGTGCCAGCAGCTTACAGGGAAACACCATATATTTT
NA,TRBV28,TRBJ1-2,CASSLRTANYGYTF,TGTGCCAGCAGTTTAAGGACAGCGAACTATGGCTACACCTTC
TRBD1,TRBV4-1,TRBJ1-1,CASSPKGDRVNTEAFF,TGCGCCAGCAGCCCCAAGGGGGACAGGGTGAACACTGAAGCTTTCTTT
TRBD1,TRBV7-9,TRBJ2-1,CASSLGTGGVEQFF,TGTGCCAGCAGCTTAGGGACAGGGGGAGTTGAGCAGTTCTTC
TRBD2,TRBV7-2,TRBJ2-7,CASSLSWTSGVNF,TGTGCCAGCAGCTTATCGTGGACTAGCGGGGTTAACTTC
TRBD1,TRBV15,TRBJ2-1,CATSGPGTGKFHEQFF,TGTGCCACCAGCGGACCCGGGACAGGGAAGTTTCATGAGCAGTTCTTC
NA,TRBV10-2,TRBJ1-5,CASSDGYNQPQHF,TGCGCCAGCAGTGATGGCTACAATCAGCCCCAGCATTTT
TRBD2,TRBV5-1,TRBJ2-5,CASSLGKTRGGASGTQYF,TGCGCCAGCAGCTTGGGGAAGACTCGCGGGGGGGCGTCCGGGACCCAGTACTTC
TRBD1,TRBV30,TRBJ1-5,CAWGTGTGFQPQHF,TGTGCCTGGGGGACCGGGACAGGGTTTCAGCCCCAGCATTTT
NA,TRBV19,TRBJ2-1,CASRDGGSYNEQFF,TGTGCCAGTAGAGACGGGGGCTCCTACAATGAGCAGTTCTTC
NA,TRBV6-5,TRBJ1-1,CASSSPGLGTEAFF,TGTGCCAGCAGTTCTCCCGGGTTGGGAACTGAAGCTTTCTTT
NA,TRBV5-1,TRBJ2-2,CASSLRTVNTGELFF,TGCGCCAGCAGCCTCCGGACCGTGAACACCGGGGAGCTGTTTTTT